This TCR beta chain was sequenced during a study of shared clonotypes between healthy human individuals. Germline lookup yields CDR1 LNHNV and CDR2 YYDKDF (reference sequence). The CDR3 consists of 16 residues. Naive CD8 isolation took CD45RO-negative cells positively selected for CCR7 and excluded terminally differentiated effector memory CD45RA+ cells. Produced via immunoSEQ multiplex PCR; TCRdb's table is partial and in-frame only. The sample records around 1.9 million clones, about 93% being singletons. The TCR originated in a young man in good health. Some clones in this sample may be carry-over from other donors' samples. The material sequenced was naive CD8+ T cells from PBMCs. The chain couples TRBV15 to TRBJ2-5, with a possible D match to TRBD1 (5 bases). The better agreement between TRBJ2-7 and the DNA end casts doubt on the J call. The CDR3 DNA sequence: TGTGCCACCAGCACCCCATTCCCGGCAGGGATCTACGAGCAGTACTTC. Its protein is CATSTPFPAGIYEQYF.